The present T cell receptor beta chain was sequenced within a study of human T cells and chemical hapten exposure (dated by TCRdb to the early 2020s). The study in broad terms: For sensitization, 2% DPC in acetone was applied to an approximately 2 cm by approximately 2 cm area of upper inner arm skin. Patients additionally received weekly therapeutic DPC doses to the scalp throughout the approximately 24-week study period. Patch testing on the upper back used Finn chambers containing 0.01% DPC, with scoring done after 6 days according to International Contact Dermatitis Research Group standards. The patient cohort, mostly female, included alopecia areata with under or over 50% scalp involvement, alopecia totalis and alopecia universalis. The libraries were sequenced as a pool, and the TCR yield per sample differed mostly because of small variations in library volumes within the pool. The study tracked peripheral blood TCR repertoire changes in vivo during primary and secondary sensitization to the hapten diphenylcyclopropenone (DPC) in alopecia patients. Blood samples were taken from patients before sensitization (week 0) and then at 2, 6 and about 24 weeks after DPC sensitization. Blood for TCR sequencing was provided by twenty-nine alopecia patients at one to four time points (pre-sensitization, 2, 6 and 24 weeks). The paper as a whole reports these results and caveats: Expanded TCRs formed significantly more large CDR3 similarity clusters than pre-sensitization or healthy control sets, consistent with antigen-driven responses. A positive correlation was found between the number of PT1 expanded TCRs and patch test score, with significance reached at thresholds 8, 16 and 32 but not 4. DPC sensitization did not change how many TCRs were above 1 in 1000 frequency, and no evidence was found of alterations in global repertoire structure. All patients had alopecia, a presumed autoimmune disease, so their immune response might differ from that of healthy individuals. Repeated subsampling changed both the strength of the expansion versus patch-test correlation and the threshold at which the correlation became significant.

Taken with the paper, the label for time point translates to: patch test 1, 2 weeks after DPC sensitization. Per the publication, the treatment or condition label means: therapeutic diphenylcyclopropenone sensitization with weekly scalp DPC. At every patch-test visit, the blood draw took place before the patch test was put on. To be eligible, patients had to be aged 18 to 70, diagnosed with alopecia and judged suitable for DPC therapy, while pregnant patients were excluded. Unfractionated whole blood was collected in Tempus Blood RNA tubes, and total RNA was extracted from that blood. The method behind the library was RACE. The sequencing machine was a NextSeq 500. Library preparation attached unique molecular identifiers to individual cDNA molecules for quantitative, reproducible TCR counting. For every blood RNA sample, sequencing covered both the TCR alpha and TCR beta chains. As for the original processing: Samples had a median of roughly 98,000 TCRs, with a range from roughly 20,000 to 700,000. V, J and CDR3 annotation of the TCR reads was carried out using the Decombinator software suite. Every sample was subsampled to the same number of TCRs (28,000) for the PS versus PT1 abundance plots. TCRs were defined as expanded if absent before sensitization and observed at least eight times at the 2-week time point. Using fastp trimming at Q25 and MiXCR clonotype assembly, TCRdb reanalyzed the public sequencing data and kept in-frame beta chains. Identical CDR3 proteins give one entry, which carries the most common genes and DNA. These V and J calls derive from TCRdb rather than the authors' analysis. The sample profile shows 180,000 or so distinct CDR3 sequences; about 14% of them were found once. The ten largest clonotypes hold 1.5% to 2% of the sample.

As concerns this clonotype: Its antigen specificity is not known. No per-base quality is available; no much larger clone lies one base away.

This TCR came from a woman in her 30s with alopecia areata. Some clones in this sample may be carry-over from other donors' samples. The starting material was whole blood, obtained in connection with sensitization to the hapten diphenylcyclopropenone (DPC).

The CDR3 here reads CASSQQTGAGELFF. The nucleotides read TGTGCCAGCAGCCAACAGACAGGGGCCGGGGAGCTGTTTTTT. The receptor chain draws on TRBV3-1 and TRBJ2-2; TRBD1 matches 8 bases in the middle. For CDR1 and CDR2, the germline V gene (reference sequence) lists LGHDT and YNNKEL. From cysteine to phenylalanine, the CDR3 is 14 amino acids long. Here the CDR3 DNA is all that survives: 42 bases in frame from base 1. The germline V end is reduced by 2 bases and the J end by 6 bases; junction bases left unmatched: 2.